One and the same sample provided the 3 T cell receptor beta chains below, sequenced in a study of T cell repertoires in cytomegalovirus infection. TCRdb called the reads again in MiXCR, with one record for every CDR3 protein. This table has roughly 700,000 distinct CDR3 sequences, about 30% appearing once. Their antigens are not known. The sequencing here drew on cultured PBMCs, taken from culture after CMV antigen stimulation. These receptors were taken from a human donor in good health (CMV status not recorded). Some clones in this sample may be carry-over from other donors' samples.

This chain joins TRBV20-1 and TRBJ2-7; the match to TRBD2 covers 13 bases. This CDR3 spans 14 amino acids. V shed 3 bases, J shed 5 bases, and the junction held 4 bases outside the gene matches. CDR1 DFQATT and CDR2 SNEGSKA come from the germline V gene (reference sequence). CDR3 residues: CSARRTSGSHEQYF. For the CDR3, the DNA is TGCAGTGCTAGGAGGACTAGCGGGAGCCACGAGCAGTACTTC.

The chain is built from TRBV7-2 and TRBJ2-7; D is perhaps TRBD1 (6 bases). The CDR3 sequence is 14 residues long. V lost 5 bases, J lost 0 bases, and 11 bases lay in between. Per germline, CDR1 SGHTA and CDR2 FQGNSA. CDR3 nucleotide sequence: TGTGCCAGCAGCAACCAGGGGAACTCCTACGAGCAGTACTTC. Its translation: CASSNQGNSYEQYF.

This clonotype was counted ten times or more. For the CDR3, the DNA is TGTGCCAGCAGCTTCCGCAGGGGTCAGCCCCAGCATTTT. Translating it yields CASSFRRGQPQHF. V is TRBV7-2 and J is TRBJ1-5; D is possibly TRBD1 (6 bases). Germline V gene sequence: CDR1 SGHTA, CDR2 FQGNSA. V was pared by 3 bases and J by 6 bases, with 9 bases between. The CDR3 is 13 residues long.